These 13 T cell receptor beta chains originate from one sample sequenced in a study of blood T cell repertoires in COVID-19. Generated by immunoSEQ multiplex PCR, the TCRdb table keeps only in-frame clones and is missing some. The sample includes under 200,000 clones, about 80% of them seen just once. The specimen was PBMCs or T cells enriched from blood (not recorded which). These receptors were taken from a man between 45 and 60 years old who had recovered from COVID-19.

The rearrangement uses TRBV13 and TRBJ1-2; weak D call: TRBD1 (6 bases). CDR1 PRHDT and CDR2 FYEKMQ come from the germline V gene (reference sequence). The ends were cut back, 5 bases at V and 6 bases at J, with 19 bases in the middle. The CDR3 runs 15 residues. The CDR3 nucleotides are TGTGCCAGCAGCACATCCCGCGGGGGGCGCGATGGCTACACCTTC. Protein sequence: CASSTSRGGRDGYTF.

This chain uses TRBV13 with TRBJ2-2; 7 nucleotides line up with TRBD1. CDR3 length: 20 residues. V gave up 5 bases and J gave up 5 bases; unmatched junction bases: 23. Germline lookup yields CDR1 PRHDT and CDR2 FYEKMQ (reference sequence). CDR3 residues: CASSLYTRRQGRARTGELFF. As DNA, the CDR3 is TGTGCCAGCAGCCTATATACTCGACGACAGGGAAGGGCGCGAACCGGGGAGCTGTTTTTT.

This chain links TRBV10-1 with TRBJ1-1; tentatively, D is TRBD1 (5 bases). The germline V gene has CDR1 WNHNN and CDR2 SYGVQD (reference sequence). The CDR3 is made up of 13 amino acids. The V end was cut by 4 bases, the J end by 0 bases, with 6 bases between. CDR3 nucleotide sequence: TGCGCCAGCAGTGGACAGCTGAACACTGAAGCTTTCTTT. This sequence encodes CASSGQLNTEAFF.

The chain joins TRBV9 to TRBJ1-3; D possibly corresponds to TRBD1 (6 bases). Germline V lookup: CDR1 SGDLS, CDR2 YYNGEE. The CDR3 is 13 amino acids. Trimming left V 6 bases short and J 8 bases short, with 15 bases between. CDR3 residues: CASTGGGEDTIYF. The CDR3 nucleotides are TGTGCCAGCACCGGAGGGGGGGAGGACACCATATATTTT.

This chain's CDR3 is CASSRVGGGYNEQFF. DNA for the CDR3: TGTGCCAGCAGCCGAGTGGGCGGGGGCTACAATGAGCAGTTCTTC. V usage is TRBV5-4 and J usage is TRBJ2-1; the match to TRBD2 covers 7 bases. V shed 4 bases and J 3 bases; nucleotides not matched to a gene: 7. The CDR3 covers 15 residues. Germline CDR1 reads SGHNT; CDR2 reads YYREEE (reference sequence).

The sample holds one count of this clone. The chain carries TRBV7-2 and TRBJ2-3; TRBD2 matches 8 bases. Looked up from germline, CDR1 is SGHTA and CDR2 is FQGNSA. Germline trimming cut 5 bases from V and 5 bases from J; bases unmatched to any gene: 6. This CDR3 spans 14 amino acids. DNA of the CDR3: TGTGCCAGCAGCCCTGCGGGGGGCGGAGATACGCAGTATTTT. Encoded protein: CASSPAGGGDTQYF. Supplemented by reference TRBV7-2 and TRBJ2-3, the full variable domain reads GAGVSQSPSNKVTEKGKDVELRCDPISGHTALYWYRQSLGQGLEFLIYFQGNSAPDKSGLPSDRFSAERTGGSVSTLTIQRTQQEDSAVYLCASSPAGGGDTQYFGPGTRLTVL.

Details on this clone: Other DNA sequences of this sample code for an identical CDR3. This chain uses TRBV27 with TRBJ1-5, with no clear D. The CDR3 is 13 amino acids. Looked up from germline, CDR1 is MNHEY and CDR2 is SMNVEV (reference sequence). The ends were cut back, 2 bases at V and 7 bases at J, with 9 bases in the middle. The CDR3 here is CASSLAGGQPQHF. CDR3 in DNA: TGTGCCAGCAGTTTAGCGGGTGGCCAGCCCCAGCATTTT.

The chain employs TRBV7-6 and TRBJ1-1, with no clear D. The CDR3 extends over 15 amino acids. Germline V CDR1 and CDR2: SGHVS, FNYEAQ. Trimming cost V 1 base and J 0 bases, with 9 bases left between them. CDR3 amino acids: CASSLETLMNTEAFF. CDR3 nucleotide sequence: TGTGCCAGCAGCTTAGAGACACTCATGAACACTGAAGCTTTCTTT.

This chain joins TRBV6-6 and TRBJ2-1; unclear D gene. V lost 2 bases to trimming and J lost 0 bases, with 5 bases between them. This CDR3 has 14 residues. CDR1 is MNHNY and CDR2 is SVGAGI in the germline V gene (reference sequence). CDR3 bases: TGTGCCAGCAGTTACCCTAGCTCCTACAATGAGCAGTTCTTC. As protein: CASSYPSSYNEQFF.

The V call is TRBV10-3, the J call TRBJ1-5; 9 bases map to TRBD1. CDR1 ENHRY and CDR2 SYGVKD come from the germline V gene. V lost 3 bases, J lost 1 base, and 7 bases stayed unmatched. This CDR3 is built from 17 residues. CDR3 loop: CAISDRTGAMSNQPQHF. The DNA of the CDR3 is TGTGCCATCAGTGATCGGACAGGGGCTATGAGCAATCAGCCCCAGCATTTT.

The chain carries TRBV24-1 and TRBJ1-2; no clear D. This CDR3 has 14 residues. Trimming cost V 0 bases and J 4 bases, with 8 bases left between them. The germline CDR1 and CDR2 sequences are KGHDR and SFDVKD. The CDR3 here is CATSDLDEAYGYTF. DNA of the CDR3: TGTGCCACCAGTGATTTGGACGAGGCCTATGGCTACACCTTC.

The chain couples TRBV28 to TRBJ1-1; no clear D gene. V lost 2 bases to trimming and J lost 1 base, with 5 bases between them. Germline V gene data show CDR1 as MDHEN and CDR2 as SYDVKM. This CDR3 has 13 amino acids. The CDR3 sequence: CASSLTKNTEAFF. Here the CDR3 DNA reads TGTGCCAGCAGTTTAACAAAGAACACTGAAGCTTTCTTT.

The CDR3, as DNA: TGCGCCAGCAGCCAAGCACTCCACAATGAGCAGTTCTTC. It is translated as CASSQALHNEQFF. The chain carries TRBV4-1 and TRBJ2-1; D is uncertain. V lost 1 base and J lost 5, with 6 bases in between. Germline CDR1 is MGHRA and CDR2 is YSYEKL. The CDR3 covers 13 residues.